This T cell receptor (beta chain) was recovered during a study of T-cell memory formation after mild COVID-19. MiXCR, run by TCRdb on the 5' RACE reads, gives a single entry per CDR3 protein. This sample carries about 350,000 distinct CDR3 sequences, 25% to 30% of them seen once, and the ten largest clones take roughly 14%. Germline assignment: CDR1 SEHNR and CDR2 FQNEAQ (reference sequence). V was cut by 5 bases and J by 2 bases, with 14 bases left in between. CDR3 length equals 15 residues. This TCR was sampled from an adult woman who had mild COVID-19 (a few samples of this study predate the infection). Cell type and time point are not known. Specimen: PBMCs or a T cell subset sorted from them (not recorded which). The rearrangement uses TRBV7-9 and TRBJ2-3, with D perhaps matching TRBD2 (6 bases). CDR3: CASSKAGKHTDTQYF. The CDR3, as DNA: TGTGCCAGCAGCAAAGCGGGCAAGCACACAGATACGCAGTATTTT.